These 16 T cell receptor beta chains share one sample of origin, sequenced in a study of blood T cell repertoires in COVID-19. Sequenced by immunoSEQ multiplex PCR; TCRdb stores in-frame clones only, minus some. The table lists about 89,000 clones, 72% of them singletons, with about an eighth in the top ten. The material sequenced was peripheral blood. These TCRs come from a woman aged 80 or over with acute or convalescent COVID-19.

The rearrangement joins TRBV3-1 (or the pseudogene TRBV3-2) to TRBJ2-7, with a weak D call TRBD1 (6 bases). Germline CDR1 LGHDT, CDR2 YNNKEL (reference sequence). The V end was cut by 4 bases, the J end by 4 bases, with 14 bases between. This CDR3 has 14 amino acids. The CDR3 DNA reads as TGTGCCAGCAGCCCGAGGGGGAGAGAGTACGAGCAGTACTTC. Translating it yields CASSPRGREYEQYF.

This clone showed up just a few times. The J gene is TRBJ1-2, the V gene TRBV6-2 or TRBV6-3, with D maybe TRBD1 (5 bases). CDR1 is MNHEY, CDR2 SVGEGT, per germline. CDR3 length equals 14 residues. Deletions cut 4 bases from V and 8 bases from J, with 17 bases between. CDR3 DNA: TGTGCCAGCAGTTCCGCTCAGGGTCCGGGCGGCTACACCTTC. It is translated as CASSSAQGPGGYTF.

J is TRBJ2-2 and V is TRBV9; D is unresolved. The CDR3 contains 15 residues. V shed 0 bases and J shed 0 bases, with 6 bases lying between them. Germline CDR1 is SGDLS and CDR2 is YYNGEE. Here the CDR3 DNA reads TGTGCCAGCAGCGTAGGCGGAGCGAACACCGGGGAGCTGTTTTTT. Amino acids: CASSVGGANTGELFF.

With respect to this clone: The identical CDR3 is also encoded by other nucleotide sequences in the sample. The chain has TRBV18 and TRBJ1-5, with 7 bases matching TRBD1. With 6 bases clipped from V and 5 bases from J, the junction kept 4 bases outside the gene matches. CDR1 and CDR2 (germline): KGHSH, LQKENI. This CDR3 has 13 amino acids. The CDR3 DNA follows: TGTGCCAGCTCCGGACAGGTTGATCAGCCCCAGCATTTT. It translates to CASSGQVDQPQHF.

The rearrangement joins TRBV7-2 to TRBJ1-5; perhaps TRBD1 as D (5 bases). CDR3 size: 16 residues. The V and J ends lost 5 bases and 1 base respectively, with 15 bases between them. In germline, CDR1 is SGHTA, CDR2 FQGNSA. The chain's CDR3 is CASSPRGVVSNQPQHF. DNA of the CDR3: TGTGCCAGCAGCCCCCGGGGGGTGGTAAGCAATCAGCCCCAGCATTTT. Drawing the rest from reference TRBV7-2 and TRBJ1-5, the complete variable domain is GAGVSQSPSNKVTEKGKDVELRCDPISGHTALYWYRQSLGQGLEFLIYFQGNSAPDKSGLPSDRFSAERTGGSVSTLTIQRTQQEDSAVYLCASSPRGVVSNQPQHFGDGTRLSIL.

J is TRBJ2-1 and V is TRBV9; a possible D gene is TRBD2 (6 bases). This CDR3 spans 15 amino acids. From germline, CDR1 is SGDLS and CDR2 YYNGEE. V gave up 7 bases and J gave up 0 bases, with 14 bases separating them. The DNA of the CDR3 is TGTGCCAGCTCATTAACCGGGAGCTCCTACAATGAGCAGTTCTTC. Protein: CASSLTGSSYNEQFF.

Regarding this clone: Other DNA sequences within the sample encode an identical CDR3. The CDR3 sequence is CASSPLGSSYEQYF. As DNA, the CDR3 is TGTGCCAGCAGCCCCCTGGGGAGTTCCTACGAGCAGTACTTC. The rearrangement uses TRBV9 and TRBJ2-7; D may be TRBD2 (5 bases). Germline V gives CDR1 SGDLS, CDR2 YYNGEE. The CDR3 totals 14 residues. With 4 bases removed from V and 1 base from J, the gap between germline ends came to 12 bases. Drawing the rest from reference TRBV9 and TRBJ2-7, the complete variable domain is DSGVTQTPKHLITATGQRVTLRCSPRSGDLSVYWYQQSLDQGLQFLIQYYNGEERAKGNILERFSAQQFPDLHSELNLSSLELGDSALYFCASSPLGSSYEQYFGPGTRLTVT.

This rearrangement joins TRBV4-1 to TRBJ1-1; a weak D match, TRBD1 (5 bases). There are 16 residues in the CDR3. Germline V CDR1 and CDR2: MGHRA, YSYEKL. Trimming cost V 4 bases and J 5 bases, with 20 bases left between them. CDR3 amino acids: CASSLAPTQRGTEAFF. The CDR3 DNA follows: TGCGCCAGCAGCCTCGCCCCTACCCAAAGGGGTACTGAAGCTTTCTTT.

The chain links TRBV7-8 to TRBJ1-2, with 7 bases matching TRBD1. This CDR3 contains 14 residues. V shed 5 bases, J shed 2 bases, and the junction held 5 bases outside the gene matches. CDR1 is SGHVS and CDR2 is FQNEAQ in the germline V gene. The CDR3 DNA is TGTGCCAGCAGCCAGGGGGACAGCAACTATGGCTACACCTTC. Protein: CASSQGDSNYGYTF. Drawing the rest from reference TRBV7-8 and TRBJ1-2, the complete variable domain is GAGVSQSPRYKVAKRGQDVALRCDPISGHVSLFWYQQALGQGPEFLTYFQNEAQLDKSGLPSDRFFAERPEGSVSTLKIQRTQQEDSAVYLCASSQGDSNYGYTFGSGTRLTVV.

The chain joins TRBV30 to TRBJ1-6; 7 bases are a match to TRBD1. Germline loops: CDR1 GTSNPN, CDR2 SVGIG (reference sequence). V gave up 4 bases and J gave up 10 bases; unmatched junction bases: 10. The CDR3 runs to 14 residues. CDR3 in amino acids: CAWTLGQGVSPLHF. CDR3 coding DNA: TGTGCCTGGACCTTGGGGCAGGGGGTCTCACCCCTCCACTTT.

The sample holds one count of this clone. The V call is TRBV19, the J call TRBJ2-3, with 7 bases lining up with TRBD1. The germline V gene encodes CDR1 LNHDA and CDR2 SQIVND (reference sequence). CDR3 size: 16 residues. V dropped 5 bases and J dropped 4; count of bases not matched to a gene: 12. The CDR3 here is CASSPRTGGGADTQYF. The CDR3, as DNA: TGTGCCAGTAGTCCCCGGACAGGAGGTGGGGCAGATACGCAGTATTTT.

V and J are TRBV19 and TRBJ2-5; 7 positions agree with TRBD1. CDR3 size: 13 residues. Germline assignment: CDR1 LNHDA and CDR2 SQIVND (reference sequence). Losses at the gene ends were 6 bases for V and 2 bases for J; bases not matched to a gene: 3. The CDR3 DNA follows: TGTGCCAGTAGGGGGACAGTGCAAGAGACCCAGTACTTC. It encodes CASRGTVQETQYF.

This sequence joins TRBV15 and TRBJ2-1; D possibly corresponds to TRBD1 (6 bases). The CDR3 length is 13 residues. V was clipped by 3 bases and J by 4 bases, with 7 bases between them. CDR1 and CDR2 (germline): LNHNV, YYDKDF (reference sequence). The CDR3 is CATSSGTYNEQFF. For the CDR3, the DNA is TGTGCCACCAGCAGTGGGACATACAATGAGCAGTTCTTC.

The chain uses TRBV4-2 and TRBJ1-2; possible D gene TRBD1, 6 bases. The CDR3 consists of 15 residues. From germline, CDR1 is LGHNA and CDR2 YNFKEQ. V dropped 4 bases and J dropped 5 bases, with 17 bases sitting between them. For the CDR3, the DNA is TGTGCCAGCAGCCCGAGCGGGGGCGCAGAATATGGCTACACCTTC. This sequence encodes CASSPSGGAEYGYTF.

Points on this clone: Sequence at one end of the junction differs from germline and may be a read error. The chain links TRBV7-2 to TRBJ2-7, with TRBD2 identical over 11 bases. CDR1 is SGHTA and CDR2 is FQGNSA in the germline V gene. The CDR3 sequence is 14 residues long. The CDR3 DNA follows: TGTGCCAGCAGCCTAGCGGGGGGTATCTACGAGCAGTACTTC. It specifies CASSLAGGIYEQYF.

The V call is TRBV27, the J call TRBJ1-4, with D unresolved. V lost 2 bases and J lost 7, with 11 bases in between. Germline lookup yields CDR1 MNHEY and CDR2 SMNVEV (reference sequence). This CDR3 is 14 amino acids long. For the CDR3, the DNA is TGTGCCAGCAGTTTAAGAGGGCGAGGTGAAAAACTGTTTTTT. Amino acid sequence: CASSLRGRGEKLFF.